Shown below are 9 T cell receptor beta chains from a single sample sequenced in a study of T cell responses to AZD1222 COVID-19 vaccine. Produced via immunoSEQ multiplex PCR; TCRdb's table is partial and in-frame only. The top ten clones hold about 3.9% of a sample with some 54,000 clones, about 85% of them seen once. Sequences were derived from peripheral blood, sampled on day 0 of AZD1222 vaccination. The receptors derive from an adult in good health.

The chain combines TRBV6-5 with TRBJ1-1, with D possibly TRBD1 on 5 matching bases. The V end lost 2 bases, the J end lost 0 bases, and 7 bases lay between the germline ends. Germline V gives CDR1 MNHEY, CDR2 SVGAGI. The CDR3 is 14 residues long. The CDR3 here is CASSYGHLNTEAFF. In DNA form, the CDR3 reads TGTGCCAGCAGTTACGGACACCTGAACACTGAAGCTTTCTTT.

The V and J genes are TRBV20-1 and TRBJ2-7; D unresolved. In germline, CDR1 is DFQATT, CDR2 SNEGSKA (reference sequence). The V end was cut by 6 bases, the J end by 5 bases, with 11 bases between. This CDR3 contains 11 residues. In nucleotides, the CDR3 is TGCAGTGCCCGAAGAAGAGACGAGCAGTACTTC. It is translated as CSARRRDEQYF.

Comment on this clone: The junction does not match germline at one end; this may be a read error. V is TRBV7-6 and J is TRBJ2-7, with 10 nucleotides matching TRBD1. CDR3 length: 15 amino acids. Germline V gene lookup returns CDR1 SGHVS and CDR2 FNYEAQ. The CDR3 sequence: CAGSAGTGASYEQYF. CDR3 in DNA: TGTGCCGGCAGTGCCGGGACAGGGGCCTCCTACGAGCAGTACTTC.

The rearrangement uses TRBV6-5 and TRBJ2-7; TRBD1 matches at 8 bases. The junction had 4 bases not matched to a gene; V was cut back by 6 bases and J by 0 bases. Per the germline V gene, CDR1 is MNHEY and CDR2 is SVGAGI. This CDR3 region has 14 residues. The CDR3 region has the DNA TGTGCCAGCAGCCTAGGACAGGGCTCCTACGAGCAGTACTTC. Amino acid sequence: CASSLGQGSYEQYF.

CDR3 in amino acids: CASGGQSNYGYTF. Here the CDR3 DNA reads TGTGCCAGCGGGGGACAGTCTAACTATGGCTACACCTTC. The chain employs TRBV2 and TRBJ1-2; 7 positions agree with TRBD1. The CDR3 has 13 amino acids. The trim removed 8 bases at V and 0 bases at J, leaving 3 bases unmatched. Germline loops: CDR1 SNHLY, CDR2 FYNNEI.

The V and J genes are TRBV2 and TRBJ2-1; no clear D gene. The CDR3 totals 14 residues. In germline, CDR1 is SNHLY, CDR2 FYNNEI. Trimming removed 4 bases at V and 5 bases at J, with 12 bases between. CDR3 nucleotides: TGTGCCAGCAGTGCGAGGTGGGTGAACAATGAGCAGTTCTTC. This codes for CASSARWVNNEQFF.

The chain links TRBV5-4 to TRBJ1-1; no definite D call. The CDR3 consists of 13 residues. The germline CDR1 and CDR2 sequences are SGHNT and YYREEE (reference sequence). Trimming took 4 bases from V and 5 from J, leaving 12 bases between them. This chain's CDR3 is CASSQDPSTEAFF. CDR3 bases: TGTGCCAGCAGCCAAGACCCGAGTACTGAAGCTTTCTTT.

The CDR3 sequence is CASSLGKQGIGYNSPLHF. The CDR3 coding sequence is TGTGCCAGCAGCTTAGGGAAACAGGGAATAGGGTATAATTCACCCCTCCACTTT. The chain carries TRBV7-9 and TRBJ1-6; D may be TRBD1 (6 bases). CDR1 is SEHNR and CDR2 is FQNEAQ in the germline V gene (reference sequence). This CDR3 comprises 18 residues. The V and J ends lost 1 base and 4 bases respectively, with 17 bases between them.

V gene TRBV6-5 combines with J gene TRBJ1-4, with a weak D call TRBD1 (5 bases). Trimming removed 6 bases at V and 5 bases at J, with 13 bases between. This CDR3 has 14 amino acids. Germline V gene lookup returns CDR1 MNHEY and CDR2 SVGAGI. Here the CDR3 DNA reads TGTGCCAGCAGCGACAGAGTCCGGAATGAAAAACTGTTTTTT. Its translation is CASSDRVRNEKLFF.